The rows below give T cell receptor beta chains drawn from one sample of a study of post-analysis software for immune sequencing data. TCRdb re-called the PCR reads through MiXCR, storing one row per CDR3 protein. The sample lists fewer than 900,000 distinct CDR3 sequences, 46% occurring once. The sequenced sample was blood. These TCRs come from a girl aged 10 to 17 with multiple sclerosis. Both conserved end residues are part of each CDR3. The D gene is left open where the match is weak. Some rows mark clone size as missing; the rest say once, few, many or name a class of expanded clone.

v_gene	abundance	d_gene	j_gene	CDR3aa	CDR3nt
TRBV4-2	few	.	TRBJ1-4	CASSQAQGRGLNEKLFF	TGTGCCAGCAGCCAAGCCCAGGGGAGGGGCTTGAATGAAAAACTGTTTTTT
TRBV6-4	few	TRBD1	TRBJ1-2	CASSPQTGGYGYTF	TGTGCCAGCAGTCCACAGACAGGGGGCTATGGCTACACCTTC
TRBV5-6	.	TRBD1	TRBJ2-7	CASNSGGENYEQYF	TGTGCCAGCAATTCAGGGGGAGAGAACTACGAGCAGTACTTC
TRBV24-1	.	TRBD1	TRBJ1-5	CATSTGTDRNQPQHF	TGTGCCACCAGTACCGGGACAGACCGCAATCAGCCCCAGCATTTT
TRBV7-2	.	.	TRBJ1-6	CASSPGLKGSPPHF	TGTGCCAGCAGCCCGGGACTAAAAGGGTCACCCCCCCACTTT
TRBV24-1	.	.	TRBJ2-1	CATSGPYDEQFF	TGTGCCACCAGTGGACCATACGATGAGCAGTTCTTC
TRBV11-3	.	TRBD2	TRBJ2-5	CASSPGTSNRQETQYF	TGTGCCAGCAGCCCGGGGACTAGTAATCGCCAAGAGACCCAGTACTTC
TRBV12-3/TRBV12-4	few	.	TRBJ1-2	CASSPGTPANYGYTF	TGTGCCAGCAGTCCGGGGACACCTGCTAACTATGGCTACACCTTC
TRBV7-2	.	.	TRBJ1-1	CASSLAPQDSPTEAFF	TGTGCCAGCAGCTTAGCCCCCCAAGACAGCCCCACTGAAGCTTTCTTT
TRBV29-1	few	.	TRBJ2-5	CSVERSGTPRETQYF	TGCAGCGTTGAACGATCCGGGACCCCCAGGGAGACCCAGTACTTC
TRBV24-1	.	.	TRBJ1-6	CATSDGRPNSPLHF	TGTGCCACCAGTGACGGCAGACCTAATTCACCCCTCCACTTT
TRBV20-1	.	.	TRBJ2-4	CSARPGGDIQYF	TGCAGTGCTAGACCAGGAGGGGACATTCAGTACTTC
TRBV20-1	.	TRBD1	TRBJ2-1	CSARGLWTGRPSNEQFF	TGCAGTGCTAGAGGCCTCTGGACAGGGAGGCCCAGCAATGAGCAGTTCTTC
TRBV12-3/TRBV12-4	.	.	TRBJ2-7	CASSLALGRLSSYEQYF	TGTGCCAGCAGTTTAGCGCTCGGACGGCTGAGCTCCTACGAGCAGTACTTC
TRBV30	few	.	TRBJ2-1	CAWSVRPGTLNEQFF	TGTGCCTGGAGTGTAAGGCCCGGGACTTTGAATGAGCAGTTCTTC
TRBV29-1	.	.	TRBJ1-1	CSVEGQGTAEAFF	TGCAGCGTTGAGGGCCAGGGGACCGCTGAAGCTTTCTTT
TRBV9	.	TRBD1	TRBJ2-7	CASSPRQGADSYEQYF	TGTGCCAGCAGCCCCCGACAGGGGGCTGATTCCTACGAGCAGTACTTC
TRBV10-3	few	TRBD2	TRBJ2-2	CAIKPGLGNTGELFF	TGTGCCATCAAGCCGGGACTAGGGAACACCGGGGAGCTGTTTTTT
TRBV7-9	.	.	TRBJ2-2	CASSLSSSGELFF	TGTGCCAGCAGCTTATCGAGCTCAGGGGAGCTGTTTTTT
TRBV29-1	.	.	TRBJ2-1	CSGTYNEQFF	TGCAGCGGGACTTACAATGAGCAGTTCTTC
TRBV6-6	once	.	TRBJ2-5	CASSYMGETQYF	TGTGCCAGCAGTTACATGGGGGAGACCCAGTACTTC
TRBV11-2	.	.	TRBJ1-1	CASSERQNGAMNTEAFF	TGTGCCAGCAGCGAAAGACAGAATGGGGCTATGAACACTGAAGCTTTCTTT
TRBV6-2/TRBV6-3	.	TRBD2	TRBJ2-3	CASSPGTSGRAFTDTQYF	TGTGCCAGCAGTCCCGGGACTAGCGGGAGGGCCTTCACAGATACGCAGTATTTT
TRBV20-1	.	TRBD2	TRBJ2-1	CSARYWSQASGINEQFF	TGCAGTGCTAGATACTGGTCGCAGGCTAGCGGGATCAATGAGCAGTTCTTC
TRBV20-1	few	TRBD1	TRBJ1-1	CSARADRGPEAFF	TGCAGTGCTAGGGCGGACAGGGGCCCTGAAGCTTTCTTT
TRBV5-1	.	.	TRBJ2-7	CASSLFLGANEQYF	TGCGCCAGCAGCTTGTTTCTGGGGGCGAACGAGCAGTACTTC
TRBV29-1	.	.	TRBJ2-7	CSVETTGTYEQYF	TGCAGCGTTGAAACGACAGGTACCTACGAGCAGTACTTC
TRBV12-3/TRBV12-4	few	.	TRBJ2-3	CASGRTTDTQYF	TGTGCCAGCGGCCGTACCACAGATACGCAGTATTTT
TRBV19	few	.	TRBJ1-5	CASTPLRDPRGPQHF	TGTGCCAGTACCCCCTTGCGGGACCCTCGGGGGCCCCAGCATTTT
TRBV7-7	once	.	TRBJ2-1	CASSFPNRPGQGVYNEQFF	TGTGCTAGCAGCTTTCCTAACCGGCCGGGACAAGGGGTTTACAATGAGCAGTTCTTC
TRBV6-4	.	.	TRBJ2-1	CASKGGTYNEQFF	TGTGCCAGCAAGGGGGGGACCTACAATGAGCAGTTCTTC
TRBV25-1	.	.	TRBJ1-2	CASREPTARDGYTF	TGTGCCAGCAGGGAACCGACGGCGCGGGATGGCTACACCTTC
TRBV20-1	.	.	TRBJ2-3	CSASLIDTQYF	TGCAGTGCCAGCTTGATCGATACGCAGTATTTT
TRBV27	.	.	TRBJ2-3	CASSLNPDGADTQYF	TGTGCCAGCAGTTTGAACCCCGACGGGGCAGATACGCAGTATTTT
TRBV4-3	few	.	TRBJ1-1	CASSGRGRTEAFF	TGCGCCAGCAGCGGCCGGGGGCGGACTGAAGCTTTCTTT